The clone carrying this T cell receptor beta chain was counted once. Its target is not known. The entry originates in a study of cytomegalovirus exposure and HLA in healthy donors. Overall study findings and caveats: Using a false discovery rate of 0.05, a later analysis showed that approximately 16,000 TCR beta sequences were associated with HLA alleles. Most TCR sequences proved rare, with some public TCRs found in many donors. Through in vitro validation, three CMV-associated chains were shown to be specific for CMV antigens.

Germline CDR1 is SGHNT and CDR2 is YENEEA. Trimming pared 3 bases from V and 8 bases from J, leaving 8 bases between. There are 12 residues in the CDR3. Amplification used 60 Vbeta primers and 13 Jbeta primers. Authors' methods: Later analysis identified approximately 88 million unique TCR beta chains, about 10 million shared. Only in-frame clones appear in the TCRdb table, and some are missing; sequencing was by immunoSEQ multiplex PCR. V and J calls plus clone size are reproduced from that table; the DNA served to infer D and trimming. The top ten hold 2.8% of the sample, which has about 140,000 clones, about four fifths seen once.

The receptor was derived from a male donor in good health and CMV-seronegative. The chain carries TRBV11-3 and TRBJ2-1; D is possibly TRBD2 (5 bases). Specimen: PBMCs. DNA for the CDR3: TGTGCCAGCAGCTTCGGGGTGGATGAGCAGTTCTTC. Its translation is CASSFGVDEQFF.